This TCR beta chain was identified in a study of cytomegalovirus exposure and HLA in healthy donors. Vbeta (60) and Jbeta (13) primers were used in the PCR. The protocol was immunoSEQ multiplex PCR, while the TCRdb copy is restricted to in-frame clones and leaves out a portion. Here the sample spans around 100,000 clones, 74% being singletons. General study findings and limits: The classifier reportedly diagnosed cytomegalovirus status with high sensitivity and specificity.

The CDR3 totals 16 residues. Per the germline V gene, CDR1 is LNHDA and CDR2 is SQIVND (reference sequence). Trimming removed 10 bases from V and 0 bases from J; junction bases left unmatched: 9. As regards this clone: Its antigen is currently unknown.

The source of this sequence is a man between 45 and 60 years old in good health and CMV-seropositive. The sample taken for sequencing was PBMCs. This chain uses TRBV19 with TRBJ2-6; TRBD1 aligns across 7 bases. The CDR3 bases are TGTGCCACCAGGGACAGCCGTGACTCTGGGGCCAACGTCCTGACTTTC. It encodes CATRDSRDSGANVLTF.